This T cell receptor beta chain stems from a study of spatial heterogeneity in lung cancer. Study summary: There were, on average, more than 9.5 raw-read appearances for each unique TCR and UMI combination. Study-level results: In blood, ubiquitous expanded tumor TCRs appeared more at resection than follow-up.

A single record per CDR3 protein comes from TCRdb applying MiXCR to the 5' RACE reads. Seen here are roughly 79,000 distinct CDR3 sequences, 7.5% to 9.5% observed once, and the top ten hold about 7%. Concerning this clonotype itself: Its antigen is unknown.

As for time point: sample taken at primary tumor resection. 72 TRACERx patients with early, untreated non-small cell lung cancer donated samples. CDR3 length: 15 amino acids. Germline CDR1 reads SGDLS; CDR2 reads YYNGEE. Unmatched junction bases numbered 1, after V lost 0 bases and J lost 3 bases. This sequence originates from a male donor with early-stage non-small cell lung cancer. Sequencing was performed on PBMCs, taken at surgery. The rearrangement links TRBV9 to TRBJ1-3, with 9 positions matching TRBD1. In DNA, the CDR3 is TGTGCCAGCAGCGTAGACAGGGGGCTTGGAAACACCATATATTTT. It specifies CASSVDRGLGNTIYF.